This T cell receptor beta chain was documented in a study of identifying expanded T cells in peripheral blood. Regarding the study as a whole: Variance in clone template counts between approximately two-week samples significantly increased with total template count across all healthy donors.

Sequenced by immunoSEQ multiplex PCR; TCRdb stores in-frame clones only, minus some. Here the sample spans 85,000 to 90,000 clones, approximately 83% being singletons. Collection occurred without any documented infections or immune events in donors. V lost 8 bases to trimming and J lost 8 bases, with 24 bases between them. Germline CDR1 reads SGHAT; CDR2 reads FQNNGV. CDR3 length: 15 amino acids. A word on this clone: Antigen specificity is unknown.

The origin of this receptor is a person between 18 and 75 years old in good health. The V gene is TRBV11-2, the J gene TRBJ1-1, with D tentatively TRBD1 (5 bases). Sequences were obtained from blood. In DNA, the CDR3 is TGTGCCAGCGGAGATTTGGGGCGGGGGACTAAAGAAGCTTTCTTT. Amino acids: CASGDLGRGTKEAFF.